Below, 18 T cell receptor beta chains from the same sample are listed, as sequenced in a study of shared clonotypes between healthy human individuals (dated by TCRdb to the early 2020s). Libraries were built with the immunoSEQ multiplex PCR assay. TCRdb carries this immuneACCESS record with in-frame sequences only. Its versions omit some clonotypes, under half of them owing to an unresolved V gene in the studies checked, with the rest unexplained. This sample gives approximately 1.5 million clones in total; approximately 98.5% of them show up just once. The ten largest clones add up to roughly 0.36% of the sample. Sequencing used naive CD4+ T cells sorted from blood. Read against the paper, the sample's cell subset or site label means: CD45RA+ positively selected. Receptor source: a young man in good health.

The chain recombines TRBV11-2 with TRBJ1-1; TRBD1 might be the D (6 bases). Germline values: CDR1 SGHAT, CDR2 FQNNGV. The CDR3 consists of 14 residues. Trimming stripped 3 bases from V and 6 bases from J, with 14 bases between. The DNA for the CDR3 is TGTGCCAGCAGCTTCCCCCAAGGGGGACCTGAAGCTTTCTTT. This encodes CASSFPQGGPEAFF. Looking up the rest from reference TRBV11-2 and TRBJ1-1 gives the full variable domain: EAGVAQSPRYKIIEKRQSVAFWCNPISGHATLYWYQQILGQGPKLLIQFQNNGVVDDSQLPKDRFSAERLKGVDSTLKIQPAKLEDSAVYLCASSFPQGGPEAFFGQGTRLTVV.

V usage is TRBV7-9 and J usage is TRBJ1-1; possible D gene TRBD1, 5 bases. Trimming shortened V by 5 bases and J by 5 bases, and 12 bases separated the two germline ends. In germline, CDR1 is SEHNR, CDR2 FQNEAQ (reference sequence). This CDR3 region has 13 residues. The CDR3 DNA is TGTGCCAGCAGCACGCAGGGTGGGACTGAAGCTTTCTTT. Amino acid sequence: CASSTQGGTEAFF.

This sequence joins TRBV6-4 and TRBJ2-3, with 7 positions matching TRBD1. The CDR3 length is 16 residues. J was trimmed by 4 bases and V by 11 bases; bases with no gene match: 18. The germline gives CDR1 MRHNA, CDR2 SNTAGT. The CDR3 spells CALSGQTNFISDTQYF. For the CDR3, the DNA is TGTGCCTTGTCGGGACAGACAAATTTTATCTCAGATACGCAGTATTTT.

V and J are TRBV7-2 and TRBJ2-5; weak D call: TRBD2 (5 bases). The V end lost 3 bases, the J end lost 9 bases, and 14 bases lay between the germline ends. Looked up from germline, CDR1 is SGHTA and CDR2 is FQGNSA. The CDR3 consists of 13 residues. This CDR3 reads CASSFPWESAQYF. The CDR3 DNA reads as TGTGCCAGCAGCTTTCCTTGGGAGTCGGCCCAGTACTTC. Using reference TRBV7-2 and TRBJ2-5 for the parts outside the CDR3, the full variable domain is GAGVSQSPSNKVTEKGKDVELRCDPISGHTALYWYRQSLGQGLEFLIYFQGNSAPDKSGLPSDRFSAERTGGSVSTLTIQRTQQEDSAVYLCASSFPWESAQYFGPGTRLLVL.

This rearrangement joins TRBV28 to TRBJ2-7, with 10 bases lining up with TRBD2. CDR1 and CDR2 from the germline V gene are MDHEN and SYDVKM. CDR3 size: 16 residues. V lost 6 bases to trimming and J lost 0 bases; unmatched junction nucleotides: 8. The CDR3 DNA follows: TGTGCCAGCAGACTACTAGCGGGATCCAGCTCCTACGAGCAGTACTTC. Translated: CASRLLAGSSSYEQYF.

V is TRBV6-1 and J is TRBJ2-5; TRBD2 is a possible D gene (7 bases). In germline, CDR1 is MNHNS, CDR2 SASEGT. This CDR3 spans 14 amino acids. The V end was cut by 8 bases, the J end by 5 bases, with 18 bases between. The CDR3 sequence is CASSLGGVRETQYF. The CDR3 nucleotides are TGTGCCAGCTCCTTAGGGGGGGTTAGGGAGACCCAGTACTTC.

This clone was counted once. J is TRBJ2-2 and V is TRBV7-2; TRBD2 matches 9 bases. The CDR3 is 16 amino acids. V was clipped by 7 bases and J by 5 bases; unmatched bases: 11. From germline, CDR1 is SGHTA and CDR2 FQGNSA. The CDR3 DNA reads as TGTGCCAGCACCTTCGCGGGAGGGCGGGGGACCGGGGAGCTGTTTTTT. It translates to CASTFAGGRGTGELFF.

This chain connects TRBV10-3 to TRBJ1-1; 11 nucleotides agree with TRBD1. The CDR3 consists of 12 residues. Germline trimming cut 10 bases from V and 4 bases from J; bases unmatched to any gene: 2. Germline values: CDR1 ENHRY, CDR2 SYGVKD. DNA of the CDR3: TGTGCCACCGGGACAGGGGGCACTGAAGCTTTCTTT. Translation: CATGTGGTEAFF.

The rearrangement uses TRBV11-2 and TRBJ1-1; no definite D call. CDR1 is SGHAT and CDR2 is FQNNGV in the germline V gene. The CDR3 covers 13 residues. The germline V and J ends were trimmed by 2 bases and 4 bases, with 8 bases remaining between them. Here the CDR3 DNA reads TGTGCCAGCAGCTTAACCTGGGCCACTGAAGCTTTCTTT. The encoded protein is CASSLTWATEAFF.

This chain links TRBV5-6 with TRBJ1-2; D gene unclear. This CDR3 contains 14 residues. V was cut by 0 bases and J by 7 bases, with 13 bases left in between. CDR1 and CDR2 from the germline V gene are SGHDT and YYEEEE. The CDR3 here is CASSLGRPSGGYTF. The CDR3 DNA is TGTGCCAGCAGCTTGGGCAGGCCCTCGGGTGGCTACACCTTC.

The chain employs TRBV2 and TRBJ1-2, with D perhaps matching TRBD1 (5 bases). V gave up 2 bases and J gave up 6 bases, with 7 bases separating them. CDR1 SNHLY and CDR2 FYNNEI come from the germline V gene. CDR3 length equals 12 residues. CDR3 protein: CASSERGDGYTF. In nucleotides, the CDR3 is TGTGCCAGCAGTGAAAGGGGCGATGGCTACACCTTC.

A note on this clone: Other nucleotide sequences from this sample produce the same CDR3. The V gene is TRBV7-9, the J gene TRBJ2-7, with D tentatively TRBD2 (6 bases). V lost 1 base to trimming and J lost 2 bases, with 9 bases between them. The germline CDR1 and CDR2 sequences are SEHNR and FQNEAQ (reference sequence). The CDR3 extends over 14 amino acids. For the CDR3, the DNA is TGTGCCAGCAGCTTAGGGCGGGGCCCCTACGAGCAGTACTTC. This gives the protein CASSLGRGPYEQYF. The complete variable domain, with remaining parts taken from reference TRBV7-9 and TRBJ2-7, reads DTGVSQNPRHKITKRGQNVTFRCDPISEHNRLYWYRQTLGQGPEFLTYFQNEAQLEKSRLLSDRFSAERPKGSFSTLEIQRTEQGDSAMYLCASSLGRGPYEQYFGPGTRLTVT.

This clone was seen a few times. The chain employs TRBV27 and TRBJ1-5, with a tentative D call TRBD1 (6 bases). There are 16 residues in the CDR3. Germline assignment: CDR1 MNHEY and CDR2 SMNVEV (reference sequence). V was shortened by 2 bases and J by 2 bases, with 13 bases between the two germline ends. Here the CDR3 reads CASSLGGAVGNQPQHF. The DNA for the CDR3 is TGTGCCAGCAGTTTAGGGGGGGCGGTGGGCAATCAGCCCCAGCATTTT.

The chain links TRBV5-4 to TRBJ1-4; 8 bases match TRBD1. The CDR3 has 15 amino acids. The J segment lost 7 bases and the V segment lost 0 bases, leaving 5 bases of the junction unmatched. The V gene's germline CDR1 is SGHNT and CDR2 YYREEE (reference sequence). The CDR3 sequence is CASSLGRQGFEKLFF. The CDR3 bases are TGTGCCAGCAGCTTGGGGAGACAGGGGTTTGAAAAACTGTTTTTT.

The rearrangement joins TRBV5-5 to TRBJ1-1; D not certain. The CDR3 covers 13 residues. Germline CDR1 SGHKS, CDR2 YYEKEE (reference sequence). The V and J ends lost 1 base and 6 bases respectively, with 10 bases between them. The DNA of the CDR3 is TGTGCCAGCAGCTTGATTATGGCGTCTGAAGCTTTCTTT. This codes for CASSLIMASEAFF. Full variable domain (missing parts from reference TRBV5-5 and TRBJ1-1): DAGVTQSPTHLIKTRGQQVTLRCSPISGHKSVSWYQQVLGQGPQFIFQYYEKEERGRGNFPDRFSARQFPNYSSELNVNALLLGDSALYLCASSLIMASEAFFGQGTRLTVV.

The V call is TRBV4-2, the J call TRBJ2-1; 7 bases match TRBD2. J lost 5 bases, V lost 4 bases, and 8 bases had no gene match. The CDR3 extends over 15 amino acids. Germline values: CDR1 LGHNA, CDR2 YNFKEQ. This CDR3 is CASSPSTSEDNEQFF. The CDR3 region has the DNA TGTGCCAGCAGCCCTTCTACTAGCGAGGACAATGAGCAGTTCTTC.

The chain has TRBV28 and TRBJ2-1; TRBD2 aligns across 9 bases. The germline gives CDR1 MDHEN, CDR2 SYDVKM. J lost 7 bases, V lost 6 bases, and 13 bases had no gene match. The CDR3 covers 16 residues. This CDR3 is CASRPPIAGVRNEQFF. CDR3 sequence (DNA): TGTGCCAGCAGACCGCCGATAGCGGGAGTTCGGAATGAGCAGTTCTTC.

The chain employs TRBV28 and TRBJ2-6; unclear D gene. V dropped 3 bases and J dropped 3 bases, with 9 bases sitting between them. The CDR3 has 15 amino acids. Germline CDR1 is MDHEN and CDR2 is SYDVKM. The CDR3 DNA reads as TGTGCCAGCAGTTTTTCCGTATTTGGGGCCAACGTCCTGACTTTC. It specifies CASSFSVFGANVLTF.